Below, 18 T cell receptor beta chains from the same sample are listed, as sequenced in a study of T cell clonotyping in hematopoietic cell transplantation. Sequencing used immunoSEQ multiplex PCR; TCRdb keeps in-frame clones, though not all of them. The repertoire holds 6,500 to 8,500 clones, with approximately 94% as singletons. Sequencing was performed on PBMCs, taken 180 days after allogeneic stem cell transplant. These receptor sequences come from a female patient aged 50-59 years who had an allogeneic stem cell transplant from an unrelated donor, so the T cells may come from the graft donor. Some clones in this sample may be carry-over from other donors' samples.

The rearrangement links TRBV28 to TRBJ1-1; D possibly corresponds to TRBD1 (5 bases). The CDR3 covers 14 residues. V was clipped by 1 base and J by 10 bases, with 16 bases between them. Germline V gene sequence: CDR1 MDHEN, CDR2 SYDVKM. CDR3 in amino acids: CASSLSVGGIGAFF. CDR3 in DNA: TGTGCCAGCAGTTTATCGGTTGGGGGAATCGGAGCTTTCTTT.

This clone was observed a single time. The chain recombines TRBV5-8 with TRBJ2-7, with D possibly TRBD2 on 5 matching bases. This CDR3 spans 13 amino acids. Trimming left V 3 bases short and J 4 bases short, with 11 bases between. Germline lookup yields CDR1 SGHTS and CDR2 YDEGEE. CDR3 sequence reads: CASSSNRGYEQYV. The CDR3 nucleotides are TGTGCCAGCAGCTCAAACAGAGGGTACGAGCAGTACGTC.

This chain links TRBV2 with TRBJ2-1; 16 bases are a match to TRBD2. This CDR3 has 17 amino acids. The V segment lost 4 bases and the J segment 4 bases; nucleotides outside the gene matches: 4. Germline values: CDR1 SNHLY, CDR2 FYNNEI. CDR3 nucleotides: TGTGCCAGCAGTGGGAGGGGACTAGCGGGAGGGTACAATGAGCAGTTCTTC. Translation: CASSGRGLAGGYNEQFF.

This clone has a handful of counts. The CDR3 loop is CSVKAGGSYNEQFF. The CDR3 nucleotides read TGCAGCGTTAAAGCGGGAGGGAGCTACAATGAGCAGTTCTTC. The rearrangement links TRBV29-1 to TRBJ2-1; 10 bases are a match to TRBD2. V was pared by 5 bases and J by 3 bases, with 4 bases of the junction left unmatched. This CDR3 region has 14 residues. Germline V gene lookup returns CDR1 SQVTM and CDR2 ANQGSEA.

The rearrangement links TRBV19 to TRBJ1-6; D uncertain. Germline V CDR1 and CDR2: LNHDA, SQIVND (reference sequence). The CDR3 has 13 amino acids. V gave up 4 bases and J gave up 10 bases, with 11 bases separating them. The CDR3 sequence is CASSNGPGSPLHF. The CDR3 DNA sequence: TGTGCCAGTAGTAACGGGCCGGGGTCACCCCTCCACTTT.

This rearrangement joins TRBV19 to TRBJ2-7, with TRBD2 identical over 12 bases. The germline CDR1 and CDR2 sequences are LNHDA and SQIVND (reference sequence). V was clipped by 5 bases and J by 3 bases; unmatched bases: 5. CDR3 length: 15 residues. CDR3 coding DNA: TGTGCCAGTAGTGATGGACTAGCGGGAATCTACGAGCAGTACTTC. The encoded protein is CASSDGLAGIYEQYF.

The CDR3 spells CASSLGASGETQYF. CDR3 coding DNA: TGTGCCAGCAGCTTAGGGGCTAGCGGGGAGACCCAGTACTTC. V usage is TRBV7-6 and J usage is TRBJ2-5; 8 bases are shared with TRBD2. The CDR3 spans 14 residues. CDR1 is SGHVS, CDR2 FNYEAQ, per germline. V lost 1 base and J lost 5; bases outside the gene matches: 3.

V and J are TRBV29-1 and TRBJ2-1, with TRBD2 matching 7 bases. CDR1 and CDR2 from the germline V gene are SQVTM and ANQGSEA. The CDR3 is made up of 14 amino acids. Trimming took 7 bases from V and 0 from J; bases not matched to a gene: 6. This CDR3 is CSGRTGGSYNEQFF. The CDR3 DNA reads as TGCAGCGGGCGGACGGGGGGCTCCTACAATGAGCAGTTCTTC.

The chain recombines TRBV5-1 with TRBJ2-2; possible D gene TRBD1, 5 bases. The V gene lost 3 bases and the J gene lost 4 bases, with 10 bases spanning the gap. The CDR3 sequence is 14 residues long. The germline gives CDR1 SGHRS, CDR2 YFSETQ. CDR3 DNA: TGCGCCAGCAGCTACGACAGCTTCACCGGGGAGCTGTTTTTT. It translates to CASSYDSFTGELFF.

CDR3 bases: TGTGCCAGCAGTCTTAGGACCTTCCGCACTGAAGCTTTCTTT. Its translation is CASSLRTFRTEAFF. This chain joins TRBV6-1 and TRBJ1-1; D is ambiguous. With 5 bases removed from V and 4 bases from J, the gap between germline ends came to 14 bases. Germline V gives CDR1 MNHNS, CDR2 SASEGT. This CDR3 region has 14 residues.

The J gene is TRBJ1-1, the V gene TRBV28, with unresolved D. Trimming took 6 bases from V and 2 from J, leaving 10 bases between them. Germline CDR1 and CDR2: MDHEN and SYDVKM. This CDR3 has 13 residues. CDR3 in amino acids: CASRRLANTEAFF. The CDR3 region has the DNA TGTGCCAGCAGGAGGTTGGCCAACACTGAAGCTTTCTTT.

V gene TRBV11-2 combines with J gene TRBJ1-4; the D is unclear. Germline-derived CDR1 and CDR2 are SGHAT and FQNNGV. Trimming shortened V by 2 bases and J by 7 bases, and 8 bases separated the two germline ends. The CDR3 extends over 13 amino acids. Here the CDR3 DNA reads TGTGCCAGCAGCTTATTGAATTCTGAAAAACTGTTTTTT. As protein: CASSLLNSEKLFF.

CDR3 nucleotide sequence: TGTGCCAGCAGCTACGGCAATGAGCAGTTCTTC. Protein sequence: CASSYGNEQFF. The chain recombines TRBV7-6 with TRBJ2-1; D is uncertain. CDR1 and CDR2 (germline): SGHVS, FNYEAQ. CDR3 length: 11 amino acids. Trimming took 4 bases from V and 6 from J, leaving 4 bases between them.

V and J are TRBV5-1 and TRBJ2-5, with D perhaps matching TRBD1 (5 bases). The length of the CDR3 is 14 residues. Trimming took off 0 bases at V and 5 bases at J, with 11 bases between the two ends. Germline V gene data show CDR1 as SGHRS and CDR2 as YFSETQ. CDR3 sequence (DNA): TGCGCCAGCAGCTTGGGAGAACACAGGGAGACCCAGTACTTC. The encoded protein is CASSLGEHRETQYF.

The rearrangement links TRBV5-1 to TRBJ2-3, with TRBD1 as a possible D gene (5 bases). V lost 0 bases, J lost 4 bases, and 15 bases lay in between. The length of the CDR3 is 16 residues. Germline V gene sequence: CDR1 SGHRS, CDR2 YFSETQ. As DNA, the CDR3 is TGCGCCAGCAGCTTGGGGGGAAGGGGCGGCTCAGATACGCAGTATTTT. It translates to CASSLGGRGGSDTQYF.

This clone is a singleton in its sample. The rearrangement links TRBV20-1 to TRBJ1-1, with no clear D. Trimming took off 8 bases at V and 3 bases at J, with 10 bases between the two ends. The CDR3 length is 11 residues. Germline loops: CDR1 DFQATT, CDR2 SNEGSKA (reference sequence). The CDR3, as DNA: TGCAGTACTAAGGGCCACACTGAAGCTTTCTTT. Its translation is CSTKGHTEAFF.

V and J are TRBV28 and TRBJ1-5; 7 bases map to TRBD1. V was pared by 4 bases and J by 9 bases, with 15 bases of the junction left unmatched. The CDR3 sequence is 16 residues long. Germline CDR1 and CDR2: MDHEN and SYDVKM. The chain's CDR3 is CASSSLRTGHYLPQHF. The CDR3 DNA follows: TGTGCCAGCAGTTCCCTACGGACAGGACACTATTTGCCCCAGCATTTT.

This chain links TRBV19 with TRBJ1-2; D ambiguous. The CDR3 length is 15 residues. The V and J ends lost 0 bases and 6 bases respectively, with 14 bases between them. Germline assignment: CDR1 LNHDA and CDR2 SQIVND (reference sequence). The CDR3 here is CASSIDSAGLDGYTF. The CDR3 nucleotides read TGTGCCAGTAGTATAGATTCGGCGGGCCTTGATGGCTACACCTTC.